These T cell receptor beta chains were read from a single sample in a study of beta chain features in type 1 diabetes. Clones were sequenced by immunoSEQ multiplex PCR, and TCRdb holds only the in-frame ones, with some missing. Here the sample spans about 470,000 clones, roughly 30% being singletons. The sample was naive CD4+ T cells from blood. These receptors were obtained from a man between 18 and 29 years old in good health. The CDR3 runs from the conserved cysteine through the conserved F or W. A D gene is named only where the DNA matches it firmly. The listing skips clone size in some rows; elsewhere it reads once, few, many or a size class.

clone size	D gene	J gene	V gene	CDR3 length	CDR3 protein	CDR3 DNA
NA	NA	TRBJ2-5	TRBV6-5	13	CASSYSSQETQYF	TGTGCCAGCAGTTACTCGTCCCAAGAGACCCAGTACTTC
once	TRBD2	TRBJ2-7	TRBV9	15	CASSVGLAGVYEQYF	TGTGCCAGCAGCGTAGGCCTAGCGGGAGTGTACGAGCAGTACTTC
NA	NA	TRBJ2-7	TRBV14	15	CASSQEGRQAYEQYF	TGTGCCAGCAGCCAAGAAGGTCGGCAGGCCTACGAGCAGTACTTC
NA	NA	TRBJ2-3	TRBV7-2	14	CASSLFSSTDTQYF	TGTGCCAGCAGCTTATTTTCTAGCACAGATACGCAGTATTTT
NA	NA	TRBJ1-5	TRBV4-1	15	CASRPHLGIDQPQHF	TGCGCCAGCAGACCCCACCTCGGGATCGATCAGCCCCAGCATTTT
NA	TRBD2	TRBJ2-7	TRBV7-6	14	CASSLGLANYEQYF	TGTGCCAGCAGCTTGGGACTAGCGAACTACGAGCAGTACTTC
NA	TRBD2	TRBJ2-1	TRBV18	14	CASSPLAGHNEQFF	TGTGCCAGCTCACCACTAGCGGGACACAATGAGCAGTTCTTC
NA	NA	TRBJ2-2	TRBV9	13	CASSVGPAGELFF	TGTGCCAGCAGCGTAGGGCCCGCCGGGGAGCTGTTTTTT
few	NA	TRBJ2-7	TRBV27	13	CASIPLRDHEQYF	TGTGCCAGCATCCCCCTAAGGGACCACGAGCAGTACTTC
NA	NA	TRBJ2-3	TRBV9	17	CASSLPREGSETDTQYF	TGTGCCAGCAGCCTCCCCCGCGAGGGTAGTGAAACAGATACGCAGTATTTT
few	NA	TRBJ2-2	TRBV2	11	CASRDWWELFF	TGTGCCAGCAGAGACTGGTGGGAGCTGTTTTTT
few	TRBD1	TRBJ2-2	TRBV7-9	16	CASSPPGQGNTGELFF	TGTGCCAGCAGCCCCCCCGGACAGGGAAACACCGGGGAGCTGTTTTTT
NA	TRBD2	TRBJ2-3	TRBV30	16	CAWSSAWSGSPDTQYF	TGTGCCTGGAGTTCGGCTTGGAGCGGGAGTCCAGATACGCAGTATTTT
few	NA	TRBJ2-7	TRBV7-8	16	CASSLAGREGSYEQYF	TGTGCCAGCAGCTTAGCCGGCCGGGAAGGCTCCTACGAGCAGTACTTC
NA	NA	TRBJ1-2	TRBV2	13	CASSEPAGYGYTF	TGTGCCAGCAGTGAACCGGCGGGCTATGGCTACACCTTC
NA	NA	TRBJ2-7	TRBV7-9	14	CASSLNQGSYEQYF	TGTGCCAGCAGCTTAAACCAGGGGAGCTACGAGCAGTACTTC
few	NA	TRBJ2-7	TRBV7-2	13	CASSLYGTYEQYF	TGTGCCAGCAGCTTGTACGGCACCTACGAGCAGTACTTC
NA	NA	TRBJ2-1	TRBV4-1	15	CASSLMGSSYNEQFF	TGCGCCAGCAGCCTTATGGGGTCTTCGTACAATGAGCAGTTCTTC
NA	NA	TRBJ2-7	TRBV6-6	14	CASQSTVRPYEQYF	TGTGCCAGCCAATCAACAGTACGACCCTACGAGCAGTACTTC
NA	NA	TRBJ2-5	TRBV30	16	CAWSTLADGYQETQYF	TGTGCCTGGAGTACCCTGGCGGACGGGTACCAAGAGACCCAGTACTTC
few	NA	TRBJ2-5	TRBV29-1	12	CSVFHGGETQYF	TGCAGCGTTTTCCACGGGGGCGAGACCCAGTACTTC
NA	NA	TRBJ1-4	TRBV7-2	12	CASSLVGEKLFF	TGTGCCAGCAGCTTAGTCGGAGAAAAACTGTTTTTT
NA	NA	TRBJ2-4	TRBV9	12	CASSGTGFIQYF	TGTGCCAGCAGCGGCACGGGATTTATTCAGTACTTC
NA	NA	TRBJ2-2	TRBV5-4	15	CASSSRAGNTGELFF	TGTGCCAGCAGCTCCCGGGCAGGGAATACCGGGGAGCTGTTTTTT
few	TRBD2	TRBJ2-1	TRBV7-2	15	CASNLEGLAVNEQFF	TGTGCCAGCAACTTAGAGGGACTAGCGGTCAATGAGCAGTTCTTC
NA	TRBD1	TRBJ1-2	TRBV7-2	13	CASSRRTGYGYTF	TGTGCCAGCAGCCGCCGGACAGGCTATGGCTACACCTTC
NA	NA	TRBJ2-2	TRBV25-1	14	CASSEGRYTGELFF	TGTGCCAGCAGTGAGGGTAGATACACCGGGGAGCTGTTTTTT
NA	NA	TRBJ2-1	TRBV29-1	15	CSVVRLVGSYNEQFF	TGCAGCGTTGTCCGGTTAGTCGGTTCCTACAATGAGCAGTTCTTC
NA	NA	TRBJ1-1	TRBV30	13	CAWSYERDTEAFF	TGTGCCTGGAGCTATGAGAGAGACACTGAAGCTTTCTTT
once	TRBD1	TRBJ2-3	TRBV18	15	CASSLRTGSTDTQYF	TGTGCCAGCTCACTCCGGACAGGGAGCACAGATACGCAGTATTTT
NA	TRBD2	TRBJ2-7	TRBV30	14	CAWSAGLAGNEQYF	TGTGCCTGGAGTGCGGGACTAGCGGGAAACGAGCAGTACTTC
few	NA	TRBJ2-5	TRBV5-1	15	CASSTRGGRQETQYF	TGCGCCAGCAGCACTCGCGGGGGCCGCCAAGAGACCCAGTACTTC
few	TRBD2	TRBJ2-1	TRBV7-9	15	CASSLASGSGNEQFF	TGTGCCAGCAGCCTGGCTAGCGGGAGCGGGAATGAGCAGTTCTTC
NA	NA	TRBJ2-1	TRBV11-3	12	CASSFGEGEQFF	TGTGCCAGCAGCTTCGGGGAAGGTGAGCAGTTCTTC
NA	TRBD1	TRBJ2-1	TRBV4-1	17	CASSQAAGQGPYNEQFF	TGCGCCAGCAGCCAGGCTGCAGGACAGGGCCCTTACAATGAGCAGTTCTTC